This TCR beta chain was observed in a study of Ad26.COV2.S vaccination and SARS-CoV-2 variants. Clones were read by immunoSEQ multiplex PCR, and TCRdb kept only the in-frame ones, dropping some. This table holds 400,000 to 450,000 clones, about 92% found once. The treatment was: about 20 received Ad26.COV2.S at low or high dose, single or two shots; about five received placebo; per-sample allocation not given. The samples date from day 63 after the first vaccine or placebo injection. Germline V gene lookup returns CDR1 MGHRA and CDR2 YSYEKL. V lost 0 bases to trimming and J lost 2 bases, with 8 bases between them. CDR3 size: 14 residues.

The specimen comprised peripheral blood, sampled in a trial of Ad26.COV2.S vaccine versus placebo. The V gene is TRBV4-1, the J gene TRBJ2-7, with D hard to call. The sequence came from a person aged 18-60 years who received the Ad26.COV2.S COVID-19 vaccine or a placebo. The CDR3: CASSQDHKAYEQYF. Written as DNA, the CDR3 is TGCGCCAGCAGCCAAGATCACAAGGCCTACGAGCAGTACTTC.